This T cell receptor beta chain is drawn from a study of blood T cell repertoires in COVID-19. Study overall: The United States, Italy and Spain were the sources of the acute and convalescent COVID-19 samples. The analysed material was cDNA or gDNA that came from T cells, B-cell-depleted T cells, or PBMCs.

Germline V CDR1 and CDR2: LGHDT, YNNKEL (reference sequence). The CDR3 covers 15 residues. The V and J ends lost 4 bases and 3 bases, in that order; junction bases with no gene match: 5. Clones were sequenced by immunoSEQ multiplex PCR, and TCRdb holds only the in-frame ones, with some missing. The sample comprises some 260,000 clones, approximately 88% of which are singletons, and roughly a tenth rests with the top ten. This receptor was taken from an older woman with COVID-19, enrolled during active disease. The specimen sequenced was peripheral blood. The chain links TRBV3-1 (or the pseudogene TRBV3-2) to TRBJ1-5; 8 bases are a match to TRBD1. The CDR3 coding sequence is TGTGCCAGCAGCCGACAGACAGGGGTCAATCAGCCCCAGCATTTT. Translation: CASSRQTGVNQPQHF.